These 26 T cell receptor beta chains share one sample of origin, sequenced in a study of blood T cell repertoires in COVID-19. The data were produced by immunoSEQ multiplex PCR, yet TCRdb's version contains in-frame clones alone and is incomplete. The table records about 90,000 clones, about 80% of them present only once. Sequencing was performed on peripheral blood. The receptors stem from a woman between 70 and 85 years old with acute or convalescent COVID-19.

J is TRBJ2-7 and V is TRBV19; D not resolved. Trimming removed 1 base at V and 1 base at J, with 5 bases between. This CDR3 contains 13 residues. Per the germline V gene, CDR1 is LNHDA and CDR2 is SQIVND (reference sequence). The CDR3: CASSIGRSYEQYF. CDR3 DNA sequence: TGTGCCAGTAGTATAGGCAGGTCCTACGAGCAGTACTTC. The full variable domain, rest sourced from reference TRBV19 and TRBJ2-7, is DGGITQSPKYLFRKEGQNVTLSCEQNLNHDAMYWYRQDPGQGLRLIYYSQIVNDFQKGDIAEGYSVSREKKESFPLTVTSAQKNPTAFYLCASSIGRSYEQYFGPGTRLTVT.

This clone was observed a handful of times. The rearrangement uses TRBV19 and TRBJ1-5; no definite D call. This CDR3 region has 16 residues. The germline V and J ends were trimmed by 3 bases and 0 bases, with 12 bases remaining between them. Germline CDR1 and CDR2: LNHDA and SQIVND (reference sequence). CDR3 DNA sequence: TGTGCCAGTAGTATCTTCCAGGTTTCTAGCAATCAGCCCCAGCATTTT. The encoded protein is CASSIFQVSSNQPQHF.

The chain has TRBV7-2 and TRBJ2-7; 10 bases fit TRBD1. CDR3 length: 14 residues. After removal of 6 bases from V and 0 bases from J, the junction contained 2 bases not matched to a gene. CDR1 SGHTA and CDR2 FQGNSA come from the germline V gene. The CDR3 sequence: CASRDRGSSYEQYF. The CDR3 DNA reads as TGTGCCAGCAGGGACAGGGGGAGCTCCTACGAGCAGTACTTC.

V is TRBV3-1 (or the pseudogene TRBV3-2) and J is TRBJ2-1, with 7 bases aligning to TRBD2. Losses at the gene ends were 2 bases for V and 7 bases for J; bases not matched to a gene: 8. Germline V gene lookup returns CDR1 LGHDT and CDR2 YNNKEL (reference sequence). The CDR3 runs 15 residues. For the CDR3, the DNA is TGTGCCAGCAGCCAAAGGGGCGGGAGTTATAATGAGCAGTTCTTC. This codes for CASSQRGGSYNEQFF.

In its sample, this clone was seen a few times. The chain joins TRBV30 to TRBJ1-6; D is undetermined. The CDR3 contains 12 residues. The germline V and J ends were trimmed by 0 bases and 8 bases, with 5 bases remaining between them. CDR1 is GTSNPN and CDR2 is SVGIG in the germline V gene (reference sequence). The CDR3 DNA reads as TGTGCCTGGAGTGTCTTCGATTCACCCCTCCACTTT. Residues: CAWSVFDSPLHF.

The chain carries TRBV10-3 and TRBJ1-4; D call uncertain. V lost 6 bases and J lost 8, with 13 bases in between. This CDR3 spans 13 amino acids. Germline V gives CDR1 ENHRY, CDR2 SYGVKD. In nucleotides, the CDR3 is TGTGCCATCAGGGCCGTGGAAGCGGAAAAACTGTTTTTT. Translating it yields CAIRAVEAEKLFF.

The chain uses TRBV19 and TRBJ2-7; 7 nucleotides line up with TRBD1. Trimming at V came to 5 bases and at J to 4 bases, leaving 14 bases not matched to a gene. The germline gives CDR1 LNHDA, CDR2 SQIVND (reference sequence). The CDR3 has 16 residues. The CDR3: CASSPTPGQSIYEQYF. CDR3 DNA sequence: TGTGCCAGTAGTCCCACTCCGGGACAGAGCATATACGAGCAGTACTTC.

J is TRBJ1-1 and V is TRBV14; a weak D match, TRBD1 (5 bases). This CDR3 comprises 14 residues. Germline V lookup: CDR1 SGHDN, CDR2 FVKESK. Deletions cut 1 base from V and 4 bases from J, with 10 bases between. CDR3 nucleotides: TGTGCCAGCAGCCAAGTTTTAGGGGTCACTGAAGCTTTCTTT. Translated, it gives CASSQVLGVTEAFF. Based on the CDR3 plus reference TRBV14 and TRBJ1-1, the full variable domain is EAGVTQFPSHSVIEKGQTVTLRCDPISGHDNLYWYRRVMGKEIKFLLHFVKESKQDESGMPNNRFLAERTGGTYSTLKVQPAELEDSGVYFCASSQVLGVTEAFFGQGTRLTVV.

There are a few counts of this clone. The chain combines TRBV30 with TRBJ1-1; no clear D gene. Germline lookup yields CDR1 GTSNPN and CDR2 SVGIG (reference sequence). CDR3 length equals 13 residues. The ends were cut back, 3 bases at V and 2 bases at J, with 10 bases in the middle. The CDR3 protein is CAWSSGSNTEAFF. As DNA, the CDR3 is TGTGCCTGGAGCTCCGGGTCCAACACTGAAGCTTTCTTT.

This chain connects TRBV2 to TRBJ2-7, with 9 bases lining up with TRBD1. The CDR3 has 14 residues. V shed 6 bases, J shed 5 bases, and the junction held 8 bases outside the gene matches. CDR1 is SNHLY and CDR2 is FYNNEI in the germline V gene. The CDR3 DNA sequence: TGTGCCAGCAGGCTGAGGACAGGGGCCCACGAGCAGTACTTC. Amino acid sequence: CASRLRTGAHEQYF.

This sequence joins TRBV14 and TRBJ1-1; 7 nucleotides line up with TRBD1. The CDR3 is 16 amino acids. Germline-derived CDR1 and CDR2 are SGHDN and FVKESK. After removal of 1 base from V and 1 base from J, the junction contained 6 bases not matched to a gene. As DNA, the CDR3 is TGTGCCAGCAGCCAAGGCTACAGGGGATCGAACACTGAAGCTTTCTTT. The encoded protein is CASSQGYRGSNTEAFF. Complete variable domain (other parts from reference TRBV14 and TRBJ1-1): EAGVTQFPSHSVIEKGQTVTLRCDPISGHDNLYWYRRVMGKEIKFLLHFVKESKQDESGMPNNRFLAERTGGTYSTLKVQPAELEDSGVYFCASSQGYRGSNTEAFFGQGTRLTVV.

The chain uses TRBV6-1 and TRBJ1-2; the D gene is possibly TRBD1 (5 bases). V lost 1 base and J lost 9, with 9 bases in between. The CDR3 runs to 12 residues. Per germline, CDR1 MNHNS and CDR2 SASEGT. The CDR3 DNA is TGTGCCAGCAGTGAAGGGGGCTTAAGCTACACCTTC. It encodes CASSEGGLSYTF.

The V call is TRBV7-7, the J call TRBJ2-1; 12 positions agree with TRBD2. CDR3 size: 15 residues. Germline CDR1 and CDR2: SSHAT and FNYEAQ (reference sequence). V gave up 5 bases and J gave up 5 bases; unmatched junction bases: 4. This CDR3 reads CASSPGLAGNNEQFF. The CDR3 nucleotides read TGTGCCAGCAGCCCTGGACTAGCGGGAAACAATGAGCAGTTCTTC.

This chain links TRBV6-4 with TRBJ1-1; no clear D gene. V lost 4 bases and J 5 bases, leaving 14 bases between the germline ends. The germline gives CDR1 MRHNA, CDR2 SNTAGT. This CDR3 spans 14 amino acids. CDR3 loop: CASSAWVGSTEAFF. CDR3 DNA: TGTGCCAGCAGTGCTTGGGTTGGGAGTACTGAAGCTTTCTTT.

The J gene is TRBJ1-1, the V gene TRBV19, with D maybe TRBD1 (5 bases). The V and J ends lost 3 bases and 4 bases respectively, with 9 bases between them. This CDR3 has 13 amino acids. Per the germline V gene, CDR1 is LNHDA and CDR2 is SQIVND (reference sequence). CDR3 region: CASSIMGGTEAFF. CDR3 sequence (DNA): TGTGCCAGTAGTATTATGGGGGGCACTGAAGCTTTCTTT.

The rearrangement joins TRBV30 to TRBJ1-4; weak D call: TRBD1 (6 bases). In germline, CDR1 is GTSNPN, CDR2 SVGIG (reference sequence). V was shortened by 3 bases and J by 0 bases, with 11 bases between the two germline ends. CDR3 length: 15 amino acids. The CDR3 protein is CAWSSDSATNEKLFF. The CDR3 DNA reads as TGTGCCTGGAGCTCGGACAGTGCAACTAATGAAAAACTGTTTTTT.

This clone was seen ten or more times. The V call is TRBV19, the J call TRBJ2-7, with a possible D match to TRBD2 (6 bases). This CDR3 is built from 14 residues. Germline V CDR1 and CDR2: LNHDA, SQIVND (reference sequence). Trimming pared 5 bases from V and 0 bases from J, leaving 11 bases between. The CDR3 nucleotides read TGTGCCAGTAGTCCGACCGGGAGCTCCTACGAGCAGTACTTC. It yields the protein CASSPTGSSYEQYF.

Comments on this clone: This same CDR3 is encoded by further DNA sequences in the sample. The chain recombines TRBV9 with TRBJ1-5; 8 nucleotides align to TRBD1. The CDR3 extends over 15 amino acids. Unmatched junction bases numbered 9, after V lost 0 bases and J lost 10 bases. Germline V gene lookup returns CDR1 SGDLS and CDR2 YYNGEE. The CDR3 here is CASSVGTGTGHPQHF. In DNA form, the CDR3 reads TGTGCCAGCAGCGTAGGAACGGGGACAGGTCATCCCCAGCATTTT.

CDR3 sequence (DNA): TGTGCCAGCAGCTTAACGGGGCAGCTCGCGTCAAATACGCAGTATTTT. Translation gives CASSLTGQLASNTQYF. The rearrangement joins TRBV7-3 to TRBJ2-3, with D possibly being TRBD1 (5 bases). Trimming shortened V by 0 bases and J by 7 bases, and 17 bases separated the two germline ends. Germline V CDR1 and CDR2: SGHTA, FQGTGA. The CDR3 length is 16 residues.

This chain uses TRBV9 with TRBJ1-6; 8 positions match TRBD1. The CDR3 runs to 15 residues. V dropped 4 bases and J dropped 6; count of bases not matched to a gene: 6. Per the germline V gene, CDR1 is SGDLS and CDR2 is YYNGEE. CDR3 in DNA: TGTGCCAGCAGCACAGGGACAGGTGGTAATTCACCCCTCCACTTT. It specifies CASSTGTGGNSPLHF.

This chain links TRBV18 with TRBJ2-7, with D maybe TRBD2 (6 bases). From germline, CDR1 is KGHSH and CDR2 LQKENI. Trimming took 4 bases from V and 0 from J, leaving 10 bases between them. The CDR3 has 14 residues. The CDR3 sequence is CASSQWRASYEQYF. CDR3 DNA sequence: TGTGCCAGCTCACAATGGAGGGCCTCCTACGAGCAGTACTTC.

The CDR3 nucleotides read TGTGCCTGGAATAGGGTCAGGGGGGATGGCTACACCTTC. It translates to CAWNRVRGDGYTF. V gene TRBV30 combines with J gene TRBJ1-2; 7 bases are shared with TRBD1. Germline V gene lookup returns CDR1 GTSNPN and CDR2 SVGIG (reference sequence). V lost 4 bases to trimming and J lost 6 bases; unmatched junction nucleotides: 8. The CDR3 loop spans 13 amino acids.

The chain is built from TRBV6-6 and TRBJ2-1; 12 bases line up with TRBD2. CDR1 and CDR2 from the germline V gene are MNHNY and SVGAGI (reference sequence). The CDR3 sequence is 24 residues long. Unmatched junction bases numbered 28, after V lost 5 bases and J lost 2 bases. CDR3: CASSRQLLAGGWTPGGGAYNEQFF. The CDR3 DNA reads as TGTGCCAGCAGTCGACAGCTACTAGCGGGAGGATGGACCCCGGGAGGAGGTGCCTACAATGAGCAGTTCTTC.

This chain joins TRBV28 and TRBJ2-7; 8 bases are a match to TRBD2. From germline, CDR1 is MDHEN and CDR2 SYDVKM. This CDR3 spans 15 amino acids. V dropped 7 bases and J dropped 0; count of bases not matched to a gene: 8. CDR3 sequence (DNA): TGTGCCAGCACCCGGGGGGGGCCTAGCTCCTACGAGCAGTACTTC. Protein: CASTRGGPSSYEQYF.

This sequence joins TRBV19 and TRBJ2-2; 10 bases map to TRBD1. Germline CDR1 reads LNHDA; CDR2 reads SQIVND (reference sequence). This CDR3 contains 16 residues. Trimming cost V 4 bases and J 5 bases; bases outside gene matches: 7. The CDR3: CASSTHPGQGTGELFF. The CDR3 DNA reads TGTGCCAGTAGTACCCATCCGGGACAGGGGACCGGGGAGCTGTTTTTT.

CDR3 nucleotides: TGTGCCAGTAGCTCCAGGGTACCCTACGAGCAGTACTTC. Protein: CASSSRVPYEQYF. The chain carries TRBV19 and TRBJ2-7, with D possibly matching TRBD1 (5 bases). CDR1 and CDR2 (germline): LNHDA, SQIVND (reference sequence). The CDR3 sequence is 13 residues long. With 6 bases removed from V and 2 bases from J, the gap between germline ends came to 11 bases.